This T cell receptor beta chain was observed in a study of cytomegalovirus exposure and HLA in healthy donors. Study observations and caveats: Some V segments could not be told apart, so they were left out, TRBV6-2 and TRBV6-3 among them.

About this clone: Its antigen is as yet unknown.

Germline-derived CDR1 and CDR2 are LNHDA and SQIVND (reference sequence). Unmatched junction bases numbered 9, after V lost 7 bases and J lost 9 bases. This CDR3 contains 13 residues. The PCR employed 60 Vbeta primers together with 13 Jbeta primers. Data came from immunoSEQ multiplex PCR; TCRdb stores just in-frame clones and leaves some out. Its listing shows around 88,000 clones. This rearrangement joins TRBV19 to TRBJ2-3, with 8 bases that match TRBD1. Source material: PBMCs. This receptor was taken from a girl under 18 in good health and CMV-seropositive. CDR3 sequence: CASTLQGATTQYF. The CDR3 DNA reads TGTGCCAGTACTCTCCAGGGGGCGACGACGCAGTATTTT. Full variable domain (missing parts from reference TRBV19 and TRBJ2-3): DGGITQSPKYLFRKEGQNVTLSCEQNLNHDAMYWYRQDPGQGLRLIYYSQIVNDFQKGDIAEGYSVSREKKESFPLTVTSAQKNPTAFYLCASTLQGATTQYFGPGTRLTVL.